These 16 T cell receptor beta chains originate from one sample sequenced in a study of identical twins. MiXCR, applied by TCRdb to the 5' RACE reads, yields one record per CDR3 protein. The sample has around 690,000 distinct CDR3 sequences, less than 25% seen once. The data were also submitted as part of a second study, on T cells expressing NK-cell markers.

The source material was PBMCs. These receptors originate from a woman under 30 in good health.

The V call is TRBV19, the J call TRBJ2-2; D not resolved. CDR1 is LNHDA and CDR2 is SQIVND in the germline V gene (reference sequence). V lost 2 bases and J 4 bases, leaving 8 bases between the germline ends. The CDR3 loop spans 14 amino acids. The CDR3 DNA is TGTGCCAGTAGTATAAGTCAGGTCACCGGGGAGCTGTTTTTT. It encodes CASSISQVTGELFF.

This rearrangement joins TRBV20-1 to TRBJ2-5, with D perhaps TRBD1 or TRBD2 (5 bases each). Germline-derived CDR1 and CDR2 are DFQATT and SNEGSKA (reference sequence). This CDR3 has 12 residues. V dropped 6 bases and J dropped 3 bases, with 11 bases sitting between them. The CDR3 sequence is CSAGTDEETQYF. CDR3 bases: TGCAGTGCCGGGACGGATGAAGAGACCCAGTACTTC.

CDR3 region: CASSFEGNNSPLHF. As DNA, the CDR3 is TGTGCCAGCAGCTTCGAGGGGAACAATTCACCCCTCCACTTT. The chain carries TRBV7-9 and TRBJ1-6, with D tentatively TRBD1 (5 bases). The length of the CDR3 is 14 residues. The germline V gene has CDR1 SEHNR and CDR2 FQNEAQ (reference sequence). Trimming shortened V by 3 bases and J by 7 bases, and 10 bases separated the two germline ends.

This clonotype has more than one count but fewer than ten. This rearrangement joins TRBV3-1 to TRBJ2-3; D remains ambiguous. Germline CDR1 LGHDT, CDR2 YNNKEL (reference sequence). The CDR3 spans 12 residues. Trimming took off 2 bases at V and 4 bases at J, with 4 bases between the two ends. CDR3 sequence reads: CASSQYSDTQYF. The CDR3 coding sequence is TGTGCCAGCAGCCAATATTCAGATACGCAGTATTTT.

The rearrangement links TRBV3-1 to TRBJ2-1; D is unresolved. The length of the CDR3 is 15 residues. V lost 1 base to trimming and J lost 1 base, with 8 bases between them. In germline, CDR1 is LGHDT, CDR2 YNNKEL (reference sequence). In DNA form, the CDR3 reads TGTGCCAGCAGCCAAGCCCAGACTTCCTACAATGAGCAGTTCTTC. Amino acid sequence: CASSQAQTSYNEQFF.

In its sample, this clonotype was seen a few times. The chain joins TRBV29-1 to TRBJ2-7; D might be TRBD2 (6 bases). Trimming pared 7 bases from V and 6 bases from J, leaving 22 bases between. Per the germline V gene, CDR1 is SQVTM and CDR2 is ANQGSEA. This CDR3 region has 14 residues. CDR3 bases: TGCAGCGCAGCACGCGGGACGCCGAGGGCCGAGCAGTACTTC. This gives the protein CSAARGTPRAEQYF.

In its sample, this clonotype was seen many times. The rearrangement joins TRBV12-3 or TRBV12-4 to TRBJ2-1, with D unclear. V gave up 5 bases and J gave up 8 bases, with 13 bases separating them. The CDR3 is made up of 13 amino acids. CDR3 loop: CASSEVVGDEQFF. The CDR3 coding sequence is TGTGCCAGCAGTGAGGTGGTTGGGGATGAGCAGTTCTTC.

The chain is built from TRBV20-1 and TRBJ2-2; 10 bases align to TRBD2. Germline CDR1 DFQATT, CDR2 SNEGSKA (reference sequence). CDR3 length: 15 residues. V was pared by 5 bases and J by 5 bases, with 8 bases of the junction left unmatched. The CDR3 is CSARKREGHTGELFF. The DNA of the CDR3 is TGCAGTGCTCGTAAGCGGGAGGGCCATACCGGGGAGCTGTTTTTT.

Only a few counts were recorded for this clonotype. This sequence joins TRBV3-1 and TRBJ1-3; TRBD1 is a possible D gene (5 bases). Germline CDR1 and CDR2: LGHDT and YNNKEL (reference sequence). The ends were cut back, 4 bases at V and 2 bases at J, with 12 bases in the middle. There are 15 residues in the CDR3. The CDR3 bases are TGTGCCAGCAGCCCCTCTTGGGGGGCTGGAAACACCATATATTTT. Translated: CASSPSWGAGNTIYF.

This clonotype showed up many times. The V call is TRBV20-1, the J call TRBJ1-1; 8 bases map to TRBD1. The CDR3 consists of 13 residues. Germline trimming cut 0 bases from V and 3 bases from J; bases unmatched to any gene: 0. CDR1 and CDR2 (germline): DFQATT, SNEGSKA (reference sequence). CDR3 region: CSARDRGHTEAFF. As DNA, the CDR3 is TGCAGTGCTAGAGACAGGGGGCACACTGAAGCTTTCTTT.

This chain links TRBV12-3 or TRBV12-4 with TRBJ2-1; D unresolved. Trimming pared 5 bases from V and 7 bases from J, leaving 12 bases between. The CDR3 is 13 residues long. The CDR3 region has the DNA TGTGCCAGCAGTCCCTCCGTTTGGAATGAGCAGTTCTTC. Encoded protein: CASSPSVWNEQFF.

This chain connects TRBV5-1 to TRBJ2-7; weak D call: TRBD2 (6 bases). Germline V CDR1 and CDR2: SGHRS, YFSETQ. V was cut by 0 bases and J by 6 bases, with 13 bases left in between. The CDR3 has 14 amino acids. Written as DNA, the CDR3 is TGCGCCAGCAGCTTGGAGTGGCGGGATCCCGAGCAGTACTTC. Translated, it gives CASSLEWRDPEQYF.

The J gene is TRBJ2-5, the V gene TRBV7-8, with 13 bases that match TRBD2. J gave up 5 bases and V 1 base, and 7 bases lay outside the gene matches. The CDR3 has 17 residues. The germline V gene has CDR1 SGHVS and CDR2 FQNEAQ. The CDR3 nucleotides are TGTGCCAGCAGCTTAGGGACTAGCGGGAGTATCCGTGAGACCCAGTACTTC. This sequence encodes CASSLGTSGSIRETQYF.

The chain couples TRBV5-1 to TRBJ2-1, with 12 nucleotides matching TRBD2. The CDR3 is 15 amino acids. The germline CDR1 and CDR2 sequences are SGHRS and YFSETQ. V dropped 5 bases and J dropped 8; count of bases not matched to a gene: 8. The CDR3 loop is CASRTLAGGPDEQFF. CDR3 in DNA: TGCGCCAGCAGAACTCTAGCGGGGGGGCCGGATGAGCAGTTCTTC.

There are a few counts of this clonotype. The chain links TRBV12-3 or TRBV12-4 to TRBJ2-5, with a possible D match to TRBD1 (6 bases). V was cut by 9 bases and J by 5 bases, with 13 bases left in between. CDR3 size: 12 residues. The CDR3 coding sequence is TGTGCCAGTCTCGGACAGATGGAGACCCAGTACTTC. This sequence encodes CASLGQMETQYF.

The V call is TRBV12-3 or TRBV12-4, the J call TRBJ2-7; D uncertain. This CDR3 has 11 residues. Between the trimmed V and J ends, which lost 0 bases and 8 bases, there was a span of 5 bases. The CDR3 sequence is CASSLASKQYF. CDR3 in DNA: TGTGCCAGCAGTTTAGCTAGCAAGCAGTACTTC.